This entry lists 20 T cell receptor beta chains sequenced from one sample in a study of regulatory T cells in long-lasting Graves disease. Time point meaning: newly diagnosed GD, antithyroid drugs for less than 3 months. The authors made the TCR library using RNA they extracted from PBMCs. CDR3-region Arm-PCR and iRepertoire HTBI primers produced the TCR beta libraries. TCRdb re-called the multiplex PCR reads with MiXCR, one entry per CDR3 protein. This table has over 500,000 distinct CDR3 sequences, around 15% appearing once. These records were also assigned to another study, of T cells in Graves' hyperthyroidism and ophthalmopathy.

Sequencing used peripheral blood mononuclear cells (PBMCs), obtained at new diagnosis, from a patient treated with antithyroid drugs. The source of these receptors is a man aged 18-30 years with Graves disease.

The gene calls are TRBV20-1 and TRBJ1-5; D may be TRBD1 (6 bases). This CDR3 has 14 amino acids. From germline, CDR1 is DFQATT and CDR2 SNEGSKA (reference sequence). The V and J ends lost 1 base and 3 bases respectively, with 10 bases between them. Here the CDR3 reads CSARAGADNQPQHF. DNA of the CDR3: TGCAGTGCTAGAGCAGGGGCGGACAATCAGCCCCAGCATTTT.

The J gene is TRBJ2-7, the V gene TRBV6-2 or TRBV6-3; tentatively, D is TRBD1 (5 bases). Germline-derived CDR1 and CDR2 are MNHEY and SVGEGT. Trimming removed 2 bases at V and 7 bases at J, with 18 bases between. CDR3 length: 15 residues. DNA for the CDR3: TGTGCCAGCAGTTACCAATCCATTCCAGGGTGGGAGCAGTACTTC. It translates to CASSYQSIPGWEQYF.

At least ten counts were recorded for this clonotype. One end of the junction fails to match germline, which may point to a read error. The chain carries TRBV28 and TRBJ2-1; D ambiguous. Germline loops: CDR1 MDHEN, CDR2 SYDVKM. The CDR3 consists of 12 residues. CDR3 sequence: CACSQAYNEQFF. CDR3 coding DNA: TGTGCCTGCAGCCAGGCCTACAATGAGCAGTTCTTC.

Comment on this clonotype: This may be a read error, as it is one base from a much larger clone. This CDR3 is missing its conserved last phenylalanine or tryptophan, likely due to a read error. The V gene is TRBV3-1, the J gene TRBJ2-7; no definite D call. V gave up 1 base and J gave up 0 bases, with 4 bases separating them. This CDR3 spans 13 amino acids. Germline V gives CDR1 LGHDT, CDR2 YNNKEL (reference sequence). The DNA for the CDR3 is TGTGCCAGCAGCCAAGGGTCCTCCTACGAGCAGTACCTC. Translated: CASSQGSSYEQYL.

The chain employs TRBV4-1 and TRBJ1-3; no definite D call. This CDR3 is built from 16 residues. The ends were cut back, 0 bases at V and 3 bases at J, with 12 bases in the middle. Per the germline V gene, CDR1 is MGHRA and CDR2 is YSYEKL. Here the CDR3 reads CASSQEVKQDGNTIYF. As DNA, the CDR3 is TGCGCCAGCAGCCAAGAAGTAAAACAAGATGGAAACACCATATATTTT.

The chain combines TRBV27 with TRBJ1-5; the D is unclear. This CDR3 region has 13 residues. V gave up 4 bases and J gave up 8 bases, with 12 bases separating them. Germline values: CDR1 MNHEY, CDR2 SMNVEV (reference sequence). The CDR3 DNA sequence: TGTGCCAGCAGTTCCCGTGCCTTGGAGCCCCAGCATTTT. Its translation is CASSSRALEPQHF.

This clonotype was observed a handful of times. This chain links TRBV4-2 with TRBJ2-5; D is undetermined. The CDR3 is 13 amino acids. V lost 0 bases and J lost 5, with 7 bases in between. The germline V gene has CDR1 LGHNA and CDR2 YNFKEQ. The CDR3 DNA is TGTGCCAGCAGCCAAGACTATTACGAGACCCAGTACTTC. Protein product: CASSQDYYETQYF.

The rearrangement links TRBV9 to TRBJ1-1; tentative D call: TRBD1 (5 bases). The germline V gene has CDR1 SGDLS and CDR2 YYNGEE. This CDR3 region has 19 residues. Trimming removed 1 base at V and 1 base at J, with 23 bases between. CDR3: CASSVQAGTYLTKNTEAFF. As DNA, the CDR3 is TGTGCCAGCAGCGTACAAGCAGGGACCTACCTCACAAAGAACACTGAAGCTTTCTTT.

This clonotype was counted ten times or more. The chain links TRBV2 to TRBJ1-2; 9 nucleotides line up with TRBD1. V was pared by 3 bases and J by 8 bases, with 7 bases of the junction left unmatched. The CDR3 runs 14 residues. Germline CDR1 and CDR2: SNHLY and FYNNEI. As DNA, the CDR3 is TGTGCCAGCAGTGAGGAAAACAGGGGGCACGGCTACACCTTC. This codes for CASSEENRGHGYTF.

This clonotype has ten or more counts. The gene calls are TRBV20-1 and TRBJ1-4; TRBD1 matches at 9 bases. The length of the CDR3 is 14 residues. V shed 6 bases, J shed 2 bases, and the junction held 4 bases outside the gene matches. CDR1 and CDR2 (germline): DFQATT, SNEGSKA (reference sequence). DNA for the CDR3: TGCAGTGCCCCCGGGACAGGGACTAATGAAAAACTGTTTTTT. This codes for CSAPGTGTNEKLFF.

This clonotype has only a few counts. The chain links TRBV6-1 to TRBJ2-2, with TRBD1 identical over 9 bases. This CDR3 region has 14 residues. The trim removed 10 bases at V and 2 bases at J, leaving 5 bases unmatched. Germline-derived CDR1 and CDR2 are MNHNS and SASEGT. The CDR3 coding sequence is TGTGCCACCCTGGACAGGGGAAACACCGGGGAGCTGTTTTTT. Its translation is CATLDRGNTGELFF.

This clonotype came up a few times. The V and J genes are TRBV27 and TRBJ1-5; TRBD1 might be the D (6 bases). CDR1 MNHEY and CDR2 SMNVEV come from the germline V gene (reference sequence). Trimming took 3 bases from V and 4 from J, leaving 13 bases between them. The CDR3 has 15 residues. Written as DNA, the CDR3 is TGTGCCAGCAGTTTGGGGGCGGGAAGGAATCAGCCCCAGCATTTT. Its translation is CASSLGAGRNQPQHF.

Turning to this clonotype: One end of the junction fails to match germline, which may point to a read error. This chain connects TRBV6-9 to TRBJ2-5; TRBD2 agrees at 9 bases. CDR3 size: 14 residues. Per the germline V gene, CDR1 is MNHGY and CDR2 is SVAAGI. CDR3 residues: CAGSYNSGRETQYF. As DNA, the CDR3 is TGTGCCGGCAGTTATAATAGCGGGAGAGAGACCCAGTACTTC.

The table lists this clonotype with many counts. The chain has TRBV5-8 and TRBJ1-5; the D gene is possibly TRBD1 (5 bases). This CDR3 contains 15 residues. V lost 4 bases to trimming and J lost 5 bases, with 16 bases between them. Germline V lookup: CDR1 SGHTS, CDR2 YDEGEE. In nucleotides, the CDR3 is TGTGCCAGCAGCGCGGGGGATGTAGCGGATCAGCCCCAGCATTTT. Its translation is CASSAGDVADQPQHF. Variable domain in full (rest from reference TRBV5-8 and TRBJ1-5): EAGVTQSPTHLIKTRGQQATLRCSPISGHTSVYWYQQALGLGLQFLLWYDEGEERNRGNFPPRFSGRQFPNYSSELNVNALELEDSALYLCASSAGDVADQPQHFGDGTRLSIL.

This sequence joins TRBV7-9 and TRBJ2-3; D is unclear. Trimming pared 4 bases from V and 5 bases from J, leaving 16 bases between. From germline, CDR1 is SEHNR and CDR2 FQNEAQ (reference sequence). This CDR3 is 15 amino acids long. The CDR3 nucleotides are TGTGCCAGCAGCTCGATAGCCCTACTTGGAGATACGCAGTATTTT. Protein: CASSSIALLGDTQYF. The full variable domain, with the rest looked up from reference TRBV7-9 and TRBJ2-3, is DTGVSQNPRHKITKRGQNVTFRCDPISEHNRLYWYRQTLGQGPEFLTYFQNEAQLEKSRLLSDRFSAERPKGSFSTLEIQRTEQGDSAMYLCASSSIALLGDTQYFGPGTRLTVL.

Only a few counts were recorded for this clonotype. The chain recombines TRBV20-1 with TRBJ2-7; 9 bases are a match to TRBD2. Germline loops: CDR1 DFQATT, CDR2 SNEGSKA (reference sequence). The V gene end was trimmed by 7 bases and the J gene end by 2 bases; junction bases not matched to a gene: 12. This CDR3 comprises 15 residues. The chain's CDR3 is CSVRAPGLATYEQYF. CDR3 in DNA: TGCAGTGTTCGTGCTCCGGGACTAGCTACCTACGAGCAGTACTTC.

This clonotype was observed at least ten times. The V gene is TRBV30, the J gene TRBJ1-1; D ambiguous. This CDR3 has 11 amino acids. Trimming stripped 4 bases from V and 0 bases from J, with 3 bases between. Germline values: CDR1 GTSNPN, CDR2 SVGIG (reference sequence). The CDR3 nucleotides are TGTGCCTGGAACCTGAACACTGAAGCTTTCTTT. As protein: CAWNLNTEAFF.

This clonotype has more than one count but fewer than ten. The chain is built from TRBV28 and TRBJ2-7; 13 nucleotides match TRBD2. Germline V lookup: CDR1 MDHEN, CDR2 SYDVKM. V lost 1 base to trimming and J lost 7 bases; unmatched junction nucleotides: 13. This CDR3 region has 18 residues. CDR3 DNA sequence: TGTGCCAGCAGTTTATCCATTTCCGGACTAGCGGGGGTGAGGGAGCAGTACTTC. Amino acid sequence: CASSLSISGLAGVREQYF.

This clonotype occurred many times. In nucleotides, the CDR3 is TGTGCCAGCAGTGCACACGAACGTGATGACAATGAGCAGTTCTTC. Translated: CASSAHERDDNEQFF. This rearrangement joins TRBV6-1 to TRBJ2-1; no reliable D call. The length of the CDR3 is 15 residues. In germline, CDR1 is MNHNS, CDR2 SASEGT. The germline V and J ends were trimmed by 4 bases and 5 bases, with 15 bases remaining between them.

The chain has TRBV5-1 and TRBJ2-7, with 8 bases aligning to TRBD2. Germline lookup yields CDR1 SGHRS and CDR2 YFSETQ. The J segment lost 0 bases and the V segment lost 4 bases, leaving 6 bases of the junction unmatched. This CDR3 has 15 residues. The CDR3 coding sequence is TGCGCCAGCAGCCGGGCGGGAGGCAACTCCTACGAGCAGTACTTC. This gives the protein CASSRAGGNSYEQYF.